Sequencing of this T cell receptor (beta chain) was carried out in a study of T cells in localized non-small cell lung cancer. Using immunoSEQ multiplex PCR, the repertoire was profiled, and TCRdb retains in-frame clones only, with some absent. The sample lists tens of thousands of clones, roughly 80% occurring once. This sample comprised PBMCs, obtained before any cancer treatment. The receptor comes from a man aged 35 to 69 with stage II lung adenocarcinoma.

CDR3 nucleotides: TGTGCCAGCAGGGCAGTTCCCCCATCCTACGAGCAGTACTTC. Amino acids: CASRAVPPSYEQYF. The chain couples TRBV6-6 to TRBJ2-7; D gene unclear. The V and J ends lost 6 bases and 1 base respectively, with 13 bases between them. The germline CDR1 and CDR2 sequences are MNHNY and SVGAGI (reference sequence). The CDR3 sequence is 14 residues long.